This T cell receptor (beta chain) emerged from a study of T cell changes during pregnancy in multiple sclerosis. Repertoires were generated with immunoSEQ multiplex PCR, while TCRdb's copy carries only in-frame clones and drops some. The data contain approximately 100,000 clones, almost 95% of them singletons. The material sequenced was peripheral blood, taken before pregnancy. The sequence was collected from a female donor with multiple sclerosis, enrolled in a pregnancy study.

The CDR3 nucleotides read TGTGCCGCACAGGGGGCCGGCCGCTCCTACAATGAGCAGTTCTTC. It encodes CAAQGAGRSYNEQFF. The V and J genes are TRBV6-1 and TRBJ2-1; 9 bases match TRBD1. The V gene end was trimmed by 11 bases and the J gene end by 0 bases; junction bases not matched to a gene: 8. The CDR3 sequence is 15 residues long. Germline V gene data show CDR1 as MNHNS and CDR2 as SASEGT.